The present entry profiles one TCR beta chain with its context. The sample belongs to a study of blood T cell repertoires in COVID-19. The table came from immunoSEQ multiplex PCR; TCRdb's copy has only in-frame clones and leaves some out. The sample holds about 180,000 clones, roughly nine tenths seen once. V lost 1 base and J lost 1, with 7 bases in between. The CDR3 totals 15 residues. CDR1 is SEHNR, CDR2 FQNEAQ, per germline (reference sequence). Cohort placement rested on clinical history that participants reported themselves. The origin of this receptor is a woman between 35 and 50 years old with acute COVID-19. Material: PBMCs or T cells enriched from blood (not recorded which). This chain connects TRBV7-9 to TRBJ1-4, with TRBD1 as a possible D gene (5 bases). CDR3 DNA sequence: TGTGCCAGCAGCTTAGGGGGCGGAACTAATGAAAAACTGTTTTTT. Protein: CASSLGGGTNEKLFF.